The rows below give T cell receptor beta chains drawn from one sample of a study of blood T cell repertoires in COVID-19. Profiling relied on immunoSEQ multiplex PCR, and the TCRdb table lists in-frame clones only, not all of them. This table has 9,000 to 15,000 clones, roughly 70% appearing once. Sequenced input: peripheral blood. The receptors derive from a man aged 55 to 70 with COVID-19, enrolled during active disease. The conserved cysteine and the conserved F or W are not part of the CDR3 here. Each record gives: clone size, V gene, CDR3 protein. For some rows the clone size is stated as once, few or many, or as a class when expanded; others skip it.

clone size: .; V gene: TRBV5-5; CDR3 protein: ASSKGVQETQY
clone size: once; V gene: TRBV7-2; CDR3 protein: ASSPWRGEKLF
clone size: .; V gene: TRBV19; CDR3 protein: ASSIAGRPYNEQF
clone size: once; V gene: TRBV24-1; CDR3 protein: ATSDIGSLNSYNEQF
clone size: .; V gene: TRBV12-3/TRBV12-4; CDR3 protein: ASSFYPGNTIY
clone size: .; V gene: TRBV7-2; CDR3 protein: ASSFSFTRTGRPDTQY
clone size: once; V gene: TRBV4-1; CDR3 protein: ASSDRNGGQETQY
clone size: .; V gene: TRBV5-1; CDR3 protein: ASSLGNTNYGYT
clone size: .; V gene: TRBV4-2; CDR3 protein: ASSQDLGRINEQY
clone size: .; V gene: TRBV4-3; CDR3 protein: ASSQRRGTGSFGGELRAF
clone size: .; V gene: TRBV11-2; CDR3 protein: ASSSSPRRGGDQETQY
clone size: .; V gene: TRBV11-3; CDR3 protein: ASSLDPATDYATNEKLF
clone size: .; V gene: TRBV15; CDR3 protein: ATSRRTGFPYGYT
clone size: .; V gene: TRBV5-1; CDR3 protein: ASSVGQGASYEQY
clone size: .; V gene: TRBV9; CDR3 protein: ASSVPRWRENTGELF
clone size: .; V gene: TRBV5-1; CDR3 protein: ASKTGTPPYNEQF
clone size: .; V gene: TRBV24-1; CDR3 protein: ATVGGAYNEQF
clone size: few; V gene: TRBV4-3; CDR3 protein: ASSQSGGSANEKLF
clone size: .; V gene: TRBV1; CDR3 protein: TSSQGPCLGQSETVNEKLF
clone size: .; V gene: TRBV7-9; CDR3 protein: ASSLRGQGVGKTYEQY
clone size: .; V gene: TRBV20-1; CDR3 protein: SASQAGVVNEQF
clone size: .; V gene: TRBV11-1; CDR3 protein: ASSLFGRDTDTQY
clone size: .; V gene: TRBV3-1/TRBV3-2; CDR3 protein: ASSQDASANTGELF
clone size: .; V gene: TRBV19; CDR3 protein: ASSIRDRGIYEQY
clone size: .; V gene: TRBV4-3; CDR3 protein: ASSQGGGYSGNTIY
clone size: .; V gene: TRBV19; CDR3 protein: ASSNRDYGYT
clone size: .; V gene: TRBV3-1/TRBV3-2; CDR3 protein: ASSLSGGDTEAF
clone size: .; V gene: TRBV11-2; CDR3 protein: ASSLITGSTSPLH
clone size: few; V gene: TRBV6-5; CDR3 protein: ASSTQGKNTEAF
clone size: .; V gene: TRBV11-3; CDR3 protein: ASKAGRNEQF
clone size: few; V gene: TRBV7-2; CDR3 protein: ASSLATGSLSTEAF
clone size: .; V gene: TRBV6-6; CDR3 protein: ASSYGTGPPQH
clone size: once; V gene: TRBV5-8; CDR3 protein: ASSFSDYEQY
clone size: .; V gene: TRBV5-4; CDR3 protein: ASSLGRETGGPSYEQY
clone size: few; V gene: TRBV6-5; CDR3 protein: ASRGSSYNEQF
clone size: .; V gene: TRBV7-3; CDR3 protein: ASSSGLAGVGDTQY
clone size: .; V gene: TRBV6-5; CDR3 protein: ASRNRENTEAF
clone size: .; V gene: TRBV10-2; CDR3 protein: ASSEWGAAAGPYNEQF
clone size: .; V gene: TRBV19; CDR3 protein: ASGLSYNEQF
clone size: .; V gene: TRBV4-1; CDR3 protein: ASSQGLAGANTGELF
clone size: .; V gene: TRBV4-1; CDR3 protein: ASRRVANTEAF
clone size: .; V gene: TRBV28; CDR3 protein: ASSFGDEETQY
clone size: .; V gene: TRBV2; CDR3 protein: ASLLEGLLSGANVLT
clone size: .; V gene: TRBV28; CDR3 protein: ASSSGQGVGELF
clone size: once; V gene: TRBV7-2; CDR3 protein: ASSQYSLKNTEAF